This T cell receptor (beta chain) was documented in a study of long-term antiretroviral therapy in people with HIV. Germline CDR1 reads LNHDA; CDR2 reads SQIVND (reference sequence). V lost 6 bases to trimming and J lost 14 bases, with 13 bases between them. This CDR3 is built from 11 residues. Running of the v3.0 immunoSEQ assay took place at survey level. Assay: immunoSEQ multiplex PCR; the TCRdb copy retains only in-frame clones and omits some. The profile shows some 33,000 clones, about 80% of them singletons. The sequences come from unsorted PBMCs, collected 0.6 years after starting antiretroviral therapy. The sequence came from a man between 18 and 35 years old with HIV. The V gene is TRBV19, the J gene TRBJ1-4, with D perhaps TRBD1 (5 bases). The CDR3 reads CASRGTLGLFF. As DNA, the CDR3 is TGTGCCAGTAGAGGGACTTTAGGGCTGTTTTTT.